Listed below are T cell receptor delta chains from one sample, sequenced in a study of gamma-delta T cells after stem cell transplantation. TCRdb re-processed the RT-PCR reads using CATT. The sample comprises thousands of delta-chain clones, approximately 1.9% of which are singletons, and just under 20% rests with the top ten. Sequenced input: gamma-delta T cells. These receptor sequences come from a human donor. It is not recorded whose cells these are; they may come from a transplant donor. CDR3s include the opening cysteine and the closing phenylalanine or tryptophan.

v_gene: TRDV2
j_gene: TRDJ1
CDR3aa: CACDTVTPGGYGSRADKLIF

v_gene: TRDV2
j_gene: TRDJ1
CDR3aa: CACDTNWGIRVTDNLIF

v_gene: TRDV2
j_gene: TRDJ3
CDR3aa: CACDTLGEHSSWDTRQMFF

v_gene: TRDV2
j_gene: TRDJ3
CDR3aa: CACDTLLGEPSSWDTRQMFF

v_gene: TRDV2
j_gene: TRDJ3
CDR3aa: CACDGLISLGDPWDTRQMFF

v_gene: TRDV2
j_gene: TRDJ1
CDR3aa: CACDKLGDTLSNTDKLIF

v_gene: TRDV2
j_gene: TRDJ1
CDR3aa: CACDTVLGAKYTDKLIF

v_gene: TRDV2
j_gene: TRDJ1
CDR3aa: CACDPLPVPTVYWGIYDKLIF

v_gene: TRDV2
j_gene: TRDJ1
CDR3aa: CACDHVLGDKSYTDKLIF

v_gene: TRDV2
j_gene: TRDJ1
CDR3aa: CACDTLGGRYTDKLIF

v_gene: TRDV2
j_gene: TRDJ1
CDR3aa: CACDAVGDPGGTDKLIF

v_gene: TRDV2
j_gene: TRDJ1
CDR3aa: CACDTVNTGGSIYTDKLIF

v_gene: TRDV2
j_gene: TRDJ1
CDR3aa: CACVSLPHATSTLPRPSYGGYHDKLIF

v_gene: TRDV2
j_gene: TRDJ3
CDR3aa: CACDTVLGDTRSWDTRQMFF

v_gene: TRDV2
j_gene: TRDJ1
CDR3aa: CACDKLGDYTDKLIF

v_gene: TRDV2
j_gene: TRDJ1
CDR3aa: CACDTVGIQNTDKLIF